The 15 T cell receptor beta chains given below trace back to one sample, sequenced in a study of T cells in Graves' hyperthyroidism and ophthalmopathy (dated by TCRdb to about 2019). Libraries were built with multiplex PCR. Reads for this sample came from an Illumina HiSeq 2000. The TCR beta CDR3 regions were amplified from the RNA transcripts. The first round of RT-PCR for the TCR CDR3 was performed with the HTBI primer set and the Qiagen OneStep RT-PCR kit. The public sequencing data were trimmed at Q25 with fastp and processed into clonotypes with MiXCR by TCRdb, which kept only in-frame beta chains. Under each unique CDR3 protein, matching rows form one entry showing the most common genes and DNA. The sample data list around 620,000 distinct CDR3 sequences, and roughly 16% of these were observed just once. Approximately 3.8% of the sample is in the top ten clones. The sequencing input was blood. These receptors were collected from a woman under 40 with Graves' hyperthyroidism.

In DNA form, the CDR3 reads TGTGCCAGCTCCCCAAAGGGGACAGAAAACTACGAGCAGTACTTC. This sequence encodes CASSPKGTENYEQYF. V usage is TRBV18 and J usage is TRBJ2-7, with 7 bases matching TRBD1. Per the germline V gene, CDR1 is KGHSH and CDR2 is LQKENI. V trimming: 6 bases; J trimming: 3 bases; junction bases outside the gene matches: 11. The CDR3 is made up of 15 amino acids.

This clonotype was seen many times. The chain combines TRBV14 with TRBJ2-1; D unresolved. The germline V and J ends were trimmed by 1 base and 0 bases, with 13 bases remaining between them. The CDR3 extends over 17 amino acids. Germline CDR1 reads SGHDN; CDR2 reads FVKESK. CDR3 sequence reads: CASSQGVMWSSYNEQFF. The CDR3 DNA reads TGTGCCAGCAGCCAAGGGGTAATGTGGAGCTCCTACAATGAGCAGTTCTTC.

The chain is built from TRBV19 and TRBJ1-1; tentatively, D is TRBD1 (5 bases). Germline-derived CDR1 and CDR2 are LNHDA and SQIVND (reference sequence). Trimming stripped 7 bases from V and 5 bases from J, with 14 bases between. This CDR3 comprises 13 residues. CDR3 sequence (DNA): TGTGCCAGTATCGGGACTGGTGGGACTGAAGCTTTCTTT. As protein: CASIGTGGTEAFF.

This chain links TRBV20-1 with TRBJ2-1; 10 bases are shared with TRBD2. CDR1 DFQATT and CDR2 SNEGSKA come from the germline V gene (reference sequence). The trim removed 3 bases at V and 9 bases at J, leaving 11 bases unmatched. The CDR3 is 15 residues long. The CDR3 region has the DNA TGCAGTGCTAGGGGGATCGAGCGGGAGGGGGTTGAGCAGTTCTTC. Amino acid sequence: CSARGIEREGVEQFF.

The chain couples TRBV6-2 or TRBV6-3 to TRBJ1-5; D gene unclear. Germline CDR1 and CDR2: MNHEY and SVGEGT. V was trimmed by 4 bases and J by 5 bases, leaving 6 bases between them. The CDR3 spans 12 residues. CDR3 sequence (DNA): TGTGCCAGCAGTTCCCCCTATCAGCCCCAGCATTTT. This sequence encodes CASSSPYQPQHF.

The table lists this clonotype with many counts. The chain couples TRBV5-1 to TRBJ1-4; no definite D call. Germline V gene lookup returns CDR1 SGHRS and CDR2 YFSETQ. V lost 0 bases, J lost 5 bases, and 14 bases lay in between. This CDR3 spans 16 amino acids. The CDR3 DNA sequence: TGCGCCAGCAGCTTGGAGTATGACCTTCCCAATGAAAAACTGTTTTTT. Residues: CASSLEYDLPNEKLFF. Together with reference TRBV5-1 and TRBJ1-4, the CDR3 gives the full variable domain: KAGVTQTPRYLIKTRGQQVTLSCSPISGHRSVSWYQQTPGQGLQFLFEYFSETQRNKGNFPGRFSGRQFSNSRSEMNVSTLELGDSALYLCASSLEYDLPNEKLFFGSGTQLSVL.

There are a few counts of this clonotype. The chain carries TRBV4-1 and TRBJ2-1, with 11 bases identical to TRBD2. The CDR3 extends over 15 amino acids. Germline-derived CDR1 and CDR2 are MGHRA and YSYEKL. Germline trimming cut 2 bases from V and 10 bases from J; bases unmatched to any gene: 7. The chain's CDR3 is CASSQTSGSLMEQFF. The CDR3 DNA follows: TGCGCCAGCAGCCAAACTAGCGGGAGTTTGATGGAGCAGTTCTTC.

Remarks on this clonotype: This may stem from a read error, because a much larger clone lies one nucleotide away. J is TRBJ1-4 and V is TRBV27; tentatively, D is TRBD1 (5 bases). Germline lookup yields CDR1 MNHEY and CDR2 SMNVEV (reference sequence). The CDR3 extends over 13 amino acids. Between the trimmed V and J ends, which lost 5 bases and 7 bases, there was a span of 11 bases. CDR3 sequence reads: CASSGRRGEKLFF. The DNA of the CDR3 is TGTGCCAGCAGTGGCAGGAGGGGTGAAAAACTGTTTTTT.

As for this clonotype: It may be a read error: a sequence one base away is much more abundant. This sequence joins TRBV28 and TRBJ2-7; D perhaps matches TRBD2 (5 bases). The CDR3 length is 14 residues. Germline CDR1 reads MDHEN; CDR2 reads SYDVKM. The CDR3, as DNA: TGTGCCAGCAGTGGATTCTCGGGATCCTGCGAGCAGTACTTC. It encodes CASSGFSGSCEQYF.

This clonotype has at least ten counts. The chain has TRBV7-2 and TRBJ2-2; TRBD2 matches 9 bases. V was clipped by 2 bases and J by 3 bases; unmatched bases: 7. The CDR3 runs to 17 residues. The V gene's germline CDR1 is SGHTA and CDR2 FQGNSA. CDR3 residues: CASSLFFSGRHTGELFF. For the CDR3, the DNA is TGTGCCAGCAGCTTATTCTTCAGCGGGAGGCACACCGGGGAGCTGTTTTTT. Full variable domain (outside the CDR3, taken from reference TRBV7-2 and TRBJ2-2): GAGVSQSPSNKVTEKGKDVELRCDPISGHTALYWYRQSLGQGLEFLIYFQGNSAPDKSGLPSDRFSAERTGGSVSTLTIQRTQQEDSAVYLCASSLFFSGRHTGELFFGEGSRLTVL.

This clonotype was picked up a small number of times. The V gene is TRBV30, the J gene TRBJ2-7; D gene unclear. The CDR3 extends over 15 amino acids. The V and J ends lost 2 bases and 6 bases respectively, with 20 bases between them. Germline V lookup: CDR1 GTSNPN, CDR2 SVGIG (reference sequence). The CDR3 region is CAWSSKALSNSEQYF. The CDR3 DNA sequence: TGTGCCTGGAGTAGCAAGGCCCTTTCCAACTCCGAGCAGTACTTC.

This clonotype was recorded many times. The chain has TRBV7-2 and TRBJ1-2; D not certain. The germline V and J ends were trimmed by 7 bases and 8 bases, with 17 bases remaining between them. CDR3 size: 13 residues. Germline CDR1 reads SGHTA; CDR2 reads FQGNSA. The CDR3 is CASNSASGGGYTF. The CDR3 region has the DNA TGTGCCAGCAACTCAGCCTCGGGAGGCGGCTACACCTTC.

At least ten counts were recorded for this clonotype. CDR3 bases: TGCGCCAGCAGCTTTCGACACCCGAACACTGAAGCTTTCTTT. Encoded protein: CASSFRHPNTEAFF. The chain is built from TRBV5-1 and TRBJ1-1; D not certain. The CDR3 covers 14 residues. Germline lookup yields CDR1 SGHRS and CDR2 YFSETQ. V lost 2 bases and J lost 1, with 9 bases in between.

Ten or more counts support this clonotype. V gene TRBV6-1 combines with J gene TRBJ1-5, with D unclear. V lost 7 bases to trimming and J lost 2 bases, with 15 bases between them. CDR1 is MNHNS, CDR2 SASEGT, per germline. The CDR3 has 15 residues. The CDR3, as DNA: TGTGCCAGCAACACGGGCTACAGCGGCAATCAGCCCCAGCATTTT. As protein: CASNTGYSGNQPQHF.

This clonotype was observed a few times. The rearrangement uses TRBV19 and TRBJ2-1, with D possibly being TRBD2 (5 bases). The germline V gene has CDR1 LNHDA and CDR2 SQIVND (reference sequence). Trimming removed 4 bases at V and 5 bases at J, with 15 bases between. This CDR3 has 15 amino acids. The CDR3 DNA is TGTGCCAGTAGTAAGTCTAGCTCCCTGAACAATGAGCAGTTCTTC. Amino acids: CASSKSSSLNNEQFF.